These 24 T cell receptor beta chains were all obtained from the same sample, sequenced in a study of blood T cells in healthy people across ages. Then a second PCR, running roughly 7 to 11 cycles, was carried out with a sample-barcoded 5' primer and a J-beta primer mix. A single record per CDR3 protein comes from TCRdb applying MiXCR to the 5' RACE reads. The sample includes approximately 1,000,000 distinct CDR3 sequences, 40% to 50% of them seen just once. Input material: blood. The origin of the receptors is an older woman in good health.

This clonotype turned up a few times. The chain uses TRBV11-2 and TRBJ2-7; 11 bases are a match to TRBD2. CDR1 and CDR2 from the germline V gene are SGHAT and FQNNGV. J was trimmed by 7 bases and V by 5 bases; bases with no gene match: 19. CDR3 length: 18 residues. CDR3 sequence (DNA): TGTGCCAGCAGCCTAGCCACTAGCGGGAGTATCGGATCGGGAGAGCAGTACTTC. This translates into CASSLATSGSIGSGEQYF.

J is TRBJ2-4 and V is TRBV5-6, with D perhaps matching TRBD1 or TRBD2 (5 bases each). The J call is uncertain, as TRBJ2-7 better fits the DNA end. The CDR3 contains 16 residues. The germline gives CDR1 SGHDT, CDR2 YYEEEE. The CDR3 DNA reads as TGTGCCAGCAGCTTGGCCGGCGGGCAAGGGGAGTACGAGCAGTACTTC. Protein sequence: CASSLAGGQGEYEQYF.

The rearrangement links TRBV20-1 to TRBJ2-5; 10 positions agree with TRBD2. After removal of 3 bases from V and 2 bases from J, the junction contained 6 bases not matched to a gene. The CDR3 runs to 15 residues. From germline, CDR1 is DFQATT and CDR2 SNEGSKA (reference sequence). CDR3 loop: CSARDQREGQETQYF. CDR3 bases: TGCAGTGCTAGGGACCAGCGGGAGGGGCAAGAGACCCAGTACTTC.

This clonotype has just a few counts. The chain links TRBV12-3 or TRBV12-4 to TRBJ1-5; no clear D. The CDR3 covers 15 residues. V was clipped by 3 bases and J by 1 base, with 10 bases between them. In nucleotides, the CDR3 is TGTGCCAGCAGTTTGGAAGGCCGGAGCAATCAGCCCCAGCATTTT. Translating it yields CASSLEGRSNQPQHF.

The chain joins TRBV12-3 or TRBV12-4 to TRBJ2-5; D possibly corresponds to TRBD2 (7 bases). The DNA end is more similar to TRBJ2-7, so the J call may be wrong. This CDR3 is 13 amino acids long. The CDR3 DNA follows: TGTGCCAGCAGTTTAGGGGGGGGCTGCGAGCAGTACTTC. It yields the protein CASSLGGGCEQYF.

The chain links TRBV30 to TRBJ1-2, with D maybe TRBD1 (6 bases). Germline assignment: CDR1 GTSNPN and CDR2 SVGIG (reference sequence). V lost 2 bases, J lost 4 bases, and 23 bases lay in between. The CDR3 is 17 residues long. The CDR3 reads CAWSTRIRTVGRYGYTF. DNA of the CDR3: TGTGCCTGGAGTACAAGAATACGGACAGTAGGTCGCTATGGCTACACCTTC.

The rearrangement uses TRBV27 and TRBJ1-4; D unclear. CDR3 length: 14 residues. V dropped 3 bases and J dropped 4 bases, with 9 bases sitting between them. Germline V gene lookup returns CDR1 MNHEY and CDR2 SMNVEV (reference sequence). CDR3 region: CASSFGQRNEKLFF. DNA for the CDR3: TGTGCCAGCAGTTTTGGGCAGCGTAATGAAAAACTGTTTTTT.

In its sample, this clonotype was seen a few times. The V call is TRBV4-1, the J call TRBJ2-1; TRBD2 might be the D (5 bases). V lost 0 bases and J lost 0, with 9 bases in between. Germline V gene data show CDR1 as MGHRA and CDR2 as YSYEKL. This CDR3 contains 16 residues. CDR3 loop: CASSQEEADSYNEQFF. The CDR3 coding sequence is TGCGCCAGCAGCCAAGAGGAAGCGGACTCCTACAATGAGCAGTTCTTC.

The rearrangement joins TRBV15 to TRBJ2-4, with D perhaps TRBD2 (5 bases). The J call may not be correct, given that the DNA end is closer to TRBJ2-5. Germline V gene data show CDR1 as LNHNV and CDR2 as YYDKDF (reference sequence). This CDR3 comprises 17 residues. CDR3 protein: CATSRLLRIGNQETQYF. The CDR3 bases are TGTGCCACCAGCAGATTACTCAGGATCGGGAACCAAGAGACCCAGTACTTC.

This chain uses TRBV6-6 with TRBJ1-1; D uncertain. The CDR3 length is 13 residues. Germline values: CDR1 MNHNY, CDR2 SVGAGI (reference sequence). Trimming took off 5 bases at V and 6 bases at J, with 13 bases between the two ends. CDR3: CASSKWAGAEAFF. DNA of the CDR3: TGTGCCAGCAGTAAATGGGCTGGGGCTGAAGCTTTCTTT.

The chain uses TRBV18 and TRBJ2-1; D may correspond to TRBD1 or TRBD2 (5 bases each). Germline V gives CDR1 KGHSH, CDR2 LQKENI. The V and J ends lost 0 bases and 10 bases respectively, with 10 bases between them. This CDR3 spans 13 amino acids. The CDR3 loop is CASSPPGRDEQFF. Here the CDR3 DNA reads TGTGCCAGCTCACCACCGGGACGGGACGAGCAGTTCTTC.

This clonotype was found a few times. The rearrangement uses TRBV20-1 and TRBJ2-6; D is ambiguous. Trimming removed 4 bases at V and 4 bases at J, with 17 bases between. Germline CDR1 reads DFQATT; CDR2 reads SNEGSKA (reference sequence). The CDR3 spans 16 residues. The CDR3 bases are TGCAGTGCTAAAACAAATCATCCAGGCGGGGCCAACGTCCTGACTTTC. This gives the protein CSAKTNHPGGANVLTF.

This clonotype was observed a few times. The chain employs TRBV28 and TRBJ1-2; D remains ambiguous. Trimming removed 3 bases at V and 8 bases at J, with 7 bases between. This CDR3 comprises 11 residues. From germline, CDR1 is MDHEN and CDR2 SYDVKM. Here the CDR3 DNA reads TGTGCCAGCAGTTTTGTAGGCGGCTACACCTTC. Its translation: CASSFVGGYTF.

The V and J genes are TRBV12-3 or TRBV12-4 and TRBJ2-3; D is undetermined. The CDR3 runs to 15 residues. V lost 0 bases and J 2 bases, leaving 9 bases between the germline ends. DNA for the CDR3: TGTGCCAGCAGTTTAGCGATCCGGAACACAGATACGCAGTATTTT. This encodes CASSLAIRNTDTQYF.

This clonotype appeared a few times. The rearrangement links TRBV6-5 to TRBJ2-1, with 7 positions matching TRBD2. The CDR3 contains 14 residues. V shed 4 bases, J shed 2 bases, and the junction held 2 bases outside the gene matches. CDR1 and CDR2 (germline): MNHEY, SVGAGI. CDR3 nucleotides: TGTGCCAGCAGTTCGCTAGCGGCCTACAATGAGCAGTTCTTC. It specifies CASSSLAAYNEQFF.

This clonotype was seen only a few times. The chain employs TRBV7-9 and TRBJ2-7; D is unclear. V lost 2 bases, J lost 0 bases, and 8 bases lay in between. Germline lookup yields CDR1 SEHNR and CDR2 FQNEAQ (reference sequence). This CDR3 spans 14 amino acids. Here the CDR3 reads CASSLPSSSYEQYF. DNA for the CDR3: TGTGCCAGCAGCTTACCCTCCAGCTCCTACGAGCAGTACTTC.

This chain connects TRBV6-6 to TRBJ2-5, with D possibly matching TRBD2 (5 bases). The germline V and J ends were trimmed by 6 bases and 7 bases, with 21 bases remaining between them. The CDR3 is 15 amino acids. The germline V gene has CDR1 MNHNY and CDR2 SVGAGI (reference sequence). The CDR3 bases are TGTGCCAGCAGCCTGGAGAGTCCAGGCCGGGGGACCCAGTACTTC. This translates into CASSLESPGRGTQYF.

This clonotype has a handful of counts. The chain links TRBV12-3 or TRBV12-4 to TRBJ2-5, with 11 bases that match TRBD1. With 5 bases clipped from V and 5 bases from J, the junction kept 7 bases outside the gene matches. The CDR3 consists of 15 residues. The CDR3 loop reads CASSPGQGVGETQYF. CDR3 bases: TGTGCCAGCAGTCCGGGACAGGGGGTTGGGGAGACCCAGTACTTC.

The chain employs TRBV5-1 and TRBJ1-4, with D unresolved. CDR3 size: 15 residues. CDR1 is SGHRS and CDR2 is YFSETQ in the germline V gene. Trimming took 5 bases from V and 3 from J, leaving 14 bases between them. The CDR3: CASRSALASNEKLFF. For the CDR3, the DNA is TGCGCCAGCAGGTCCGCACTGGCATCTAATGAAAAACTGTTTTTT.

The sample holds a few counts of this clonotype. This chain uses TRBV10-3 with TRBJ2-6; TRBD1 or TRBD2 may be the D gene (5 bases each). Germline V gene data show CDR1 as ENHRY and CDR2 as SYGVKD. CDR3 size: 15 residues. V was cut by 3 bases and J by 2 bases, with 8 bases left in between. The CDR3 spells CAISEEGTGANVLTF. The CDR3 coding sequence is TGTGCCATCAGTGAAGAGGGGACTGGGGCCAACGTCCTGACTTTC.

The genes are TRBV20-1 and TRBJ1-1; maybe TRBD1 (5 bases). Germline CDR1 and CDR2: DFQATT and SNEGSKA (reference sequence). The V end was cut by 5 bases, the J end by 2 bases, with 9 bases between. The CDR3 runs to 12 residues. The CDR3 nucleotides are TGCAGTGCTCGACAGCCTAACACTGAAGCTTTCTTT. It codes for CSARQPNTEAFF.

The rearrangement uses TRBV5-1 and TRBJ2-7, with 7 positions matching TRBD1. Unmatched junction bases numbered 7, after V lost 2 bases and J lost 5 bases. Germline lookup yields CDR1 SGHRS and CDR2 YFSETQ. This CDR3 spans 14 amino acids. The CDR3 bases are TGCGCCAGCAGCTTACAGGGGTTAATCGACGAGCAGTACTTC. It encodes CASSLQGLIDEQYF.

This chain links TRBV20-1 with TRBJ2-1, with a possible D match to TRBD2 (5 bases). Germline loops: CDR1 DFQATT, CDR2 SNEGSKA (reference sequence). Trimming removed 3 bases from V and 7 bases from J, with 22 bases in between. This CDR3 is built from 16 residues. CDR3 loop: CSASPSGGLLRNEQFF. The DNA of the CDR3 is TGCAGTGCTAGTCCCTCGGGCGGACTCCTTAGGAATGAGCAGTTCTTC.

This clonotype has a handful of counts. This sequence joins TRBV12-3 or TRBV12-4 and TRBJ2-7; TRBD2 matches at 7 bases. With 5 bases clipped from V and 6 bases from J, the junction kept 13 bases outside the gene matches. The CDR3 totals 15 residues. The CDR3: CASSVLAGEQGEQYF. The CDR3 DNA follows: TGTGCCAGCAGTGTCCTGGCGGGAGAACAAGGCGAGCAGTACTTC.